This TCR beta chain was captured by sequencing in a study of tissue T cells after allogeneic stem cell transplantation. Study at large: Tissue samples with histologically apparent lymphocytes on H&E review were prioritized for sequencing.

Assay used: immunoSEQ multiplex PCR; TCRdb lists only in-frame clones, some missing. Of approximately 810 clones listed, approximately 40% were seen once; the top ten hold about 60%. This clone was picked up a small number of times. CDR1 and CDR2 (germline): SGHTA, FQGNSA. The V gene lost 5 bases and the J gene lost 15 bases, with 20 bases spanning the gap. The CDR3 loop spans 13 amino acids. Sequences were derived from transverse colon tissue, sampled at autopsy. This chain connects TRBV7-2 to TRBJ2-1; either TRBD1 or TRBD2 may fit D (5 bases each). This receptor was identified in a female patient aged 35-70 years with steroid-refractory graft-versus-host disease after an allogeneic stem cell transplant. Some T cells may be graft donor cells. The CDR3 nucleotides read TGTGCCAGCAGCCCCCCCGGGACCAAGGTCTCGTTCTTC. Protein product: CASSPPGTKVSFF.